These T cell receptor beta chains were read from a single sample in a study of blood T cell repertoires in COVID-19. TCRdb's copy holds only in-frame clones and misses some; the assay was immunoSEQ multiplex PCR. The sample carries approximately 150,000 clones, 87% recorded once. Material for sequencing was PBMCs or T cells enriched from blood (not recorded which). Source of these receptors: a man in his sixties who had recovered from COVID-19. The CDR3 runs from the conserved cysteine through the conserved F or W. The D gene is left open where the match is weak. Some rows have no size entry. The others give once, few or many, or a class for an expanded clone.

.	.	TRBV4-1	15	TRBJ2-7	TGCGCCAGCAGCCAAGGGGAGGCCTACTCCTACGAGCAGTACTTC	CASSQGEAYSYEQYF
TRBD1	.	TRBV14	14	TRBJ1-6	TGTGCCAGCAGCCTCAGGGGGAATAATTCACCCCTCCACTTT	CASSLRGNNSPLHF
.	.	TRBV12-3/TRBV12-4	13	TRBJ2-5	TGTGCCAGCAGTTTTGATGCGGAAGAGACCCAGTACTTC	CASSFDAEETQYF
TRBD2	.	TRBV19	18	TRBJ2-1	TGTGCCAGTAGTATAGATCCCACTAGCGGGAGGTATGGTAATGAGCAGTTCTTC	CASSIDPTSGRYGNEQFF
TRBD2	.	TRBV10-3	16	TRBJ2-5	TGTGCCATCAGTGAGCGGGGACTAGCGGGGGCAGAGACCCAGTACTTC	CAISERGLAGAETQYF
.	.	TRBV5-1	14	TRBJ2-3	TGCGCCAGCAGCTTGCAGGGCCACACAGATACGCAGTATTTT	CASSLQGHTDTQYF
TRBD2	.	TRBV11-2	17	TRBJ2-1	TGTGCCAGCAGCTTAGGAGCCGCTAGCGGAGGTGCAGGAGAGCAGTTCTTC	CASSLGAASGGAGEQFF
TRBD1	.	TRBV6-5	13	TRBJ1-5	TGTGCCATTCAGGGGGCGATCAATCAGCCCCAGCATTTT	CAIQGAINQPQHF
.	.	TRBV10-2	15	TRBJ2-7	TGCGCCAGCAGTGATTTGGCGGGGAGGGGGTACGAGCAGTACTTC	CASSDLAGRGYEQYF
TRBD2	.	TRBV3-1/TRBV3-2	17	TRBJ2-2	TGTGCCAGCAGCCTCTCTCCGGGACTAGCGGGGACCGGGGAGCTGTTTTTT	CASSLSPGLAGTGELFF
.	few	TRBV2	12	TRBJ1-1	TGTGCCAGCAGTGAGGTGGGCCCCGGAGCTTTCTTT	CASSEVGPGAFF
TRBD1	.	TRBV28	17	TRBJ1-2	TGTGCCAGCAGTTTAGTAGTTTGGGACAGGGACCCCTATGGCTACACCTTC	CASSLVVWDRDPYGYTF
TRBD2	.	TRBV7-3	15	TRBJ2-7	TGTGCCAGCAGCCTAACTAGCGGGAACTCCTACGAGCAGTACTTC	CASSLTSGNSYEQYF
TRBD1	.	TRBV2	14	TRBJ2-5	TGTGCCAGTATCCCGGGACAGGGGGAAGAGACCCAGTACTTC	CASIPGQGEETQYF
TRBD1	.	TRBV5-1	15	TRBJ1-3	TGCGCCAGCAGCTTGGGACAGGGGTTCGGAAACACCATATATTTT	CASSLGQGFGNTIYF
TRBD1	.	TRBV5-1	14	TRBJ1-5	TGCGCCAGCAGCTTTTGGCAGGGGGCTCAGCCCCAGCATTTT	CASSFWQGAQPQHF
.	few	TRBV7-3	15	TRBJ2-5	TGTGCCAGCAGTCCTACCACAGGTTTGCAAGAGACCCAGTACTTC	CASSPTTGLQETQYF
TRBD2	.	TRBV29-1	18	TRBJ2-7	TGCAGCGTTGAAGCCCTCATAGCGGGAGGGAGAGGGCTCTACGAGCAGTACTTC	CSVEALIAGGRGLYEQYF
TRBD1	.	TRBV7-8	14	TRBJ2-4	TGTGCCAGCAGCACTCCGGGACAGGGGAACATTCAGTACTTC	CASSTPGQGNIQYF
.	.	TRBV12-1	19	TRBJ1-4	TGTGCCAGCAGCTTTGGGTCCCGGGACAGCGATGCAACTAATGAAAAACTGTTTTTT	CASSFGSRDSDATNEKLFF
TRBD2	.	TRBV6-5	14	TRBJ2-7	TGTGCCAGCAGTCTCGGCCGGGGGGGAGTGGGGCAGTACTTC	CASSLGRGGVGQYF
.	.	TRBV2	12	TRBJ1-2	TGTGCCATCCGGCGGGCGGACTATGGCTACACCTTC	CAIRRADYGYTF
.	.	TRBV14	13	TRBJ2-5	TGTGCCAGCAGCTATGGGACTGGAGAGACCCAGTACTTC	CASSYGTGETQYF
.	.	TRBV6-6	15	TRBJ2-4	TGTGCCAGCAGCCTACTCGGTCTAGCCAAAAACATTCAGTACTTC	CASSLLGLAKNIQYF
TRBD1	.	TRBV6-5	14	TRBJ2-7	TGTGCCGGCGCCGGGACAGGGTTAAATCGCGAGCAGTACTTC	CAGAGTGLNREQYF
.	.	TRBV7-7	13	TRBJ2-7	TGTGCCAGCAGCTACCGGGACAACTACGAGCAGTACTTC	CASSYRDNYEQYF
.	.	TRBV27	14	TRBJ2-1	TGTGCCAGCAGTTTAACAGCGGGCCACAATGAGCAGTTCTTC	CASSLTAGHNEQFF
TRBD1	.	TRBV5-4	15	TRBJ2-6	TGTGCCAGCAGCGGAACAGGGGGCAGGGCCAACGTCCTGACTTTC	CASSGTGGRANVLTF
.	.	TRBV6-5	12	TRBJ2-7	TGTGCCAGCAGTCCTCTTGTCGGCGAGCAGTACTTC	CASSPLVGEQYF
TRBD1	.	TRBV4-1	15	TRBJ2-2	TGCGCCAGCAGCCAAGTTGGACAGGGGAACGGGGAGCTGTTTTTT	CASSQVGQGNGELFF
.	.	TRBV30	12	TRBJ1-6	TGTGCCTGGAGCGGAGGGAATTCACCCCTCCACTTT	CAWSGGNSPLHF
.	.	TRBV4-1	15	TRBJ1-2	TGCGCCAGCAGCCAATCAGGGACTTCTCCTTATGGCTACACCTTC	CASSQSGTSPYGYTF
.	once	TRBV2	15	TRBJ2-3	TGTGCCAGCAGTCCCCGGGAGTTTAGCACAGATACGCAGTATTTT	CASSPREFSTDTQYF
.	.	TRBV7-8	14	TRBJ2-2	TGTGCCAGCAGCCTCCCTGGGGCGGTCGGGGAGCTGTTTTTT	CASSLPGAVGELFF
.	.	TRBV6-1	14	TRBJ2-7	TGTGCCAGCAGTGATGTGGGGCGACCCTACGAGCAGTACTTC	CASSDVGRPYEQYF
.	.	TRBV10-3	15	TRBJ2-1	TGTGCCACCCGCCCGGACAGCGGGGCGAACAATGAGCAGTTCTTC	CATRPDSGANNEQFF
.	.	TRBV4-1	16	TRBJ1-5	TGCGCCAGCAGCTCCAGACGGGAAGCAAACAATCAGCCCCAGCATTTT	CASSSRREANNQPQHF
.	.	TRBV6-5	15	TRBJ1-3	TGTGCCAGCAGTCAGAGGGAGTTCTCTGGAAACACCATATATTTT	CASSQREFSGNTIYF